This note documents a single TCR beta chain sequence. This clonotype was detected ten times or more. Its antigen is currently not known. No much larger clonotype is one base removed from it; base qualities were not supplied. The CDR3 starts with the cysteine, ends with the phenylalanine, and has 10 residues. Only the CDR3 region is kept as DNA, spanning 30 bases read in frame from base 1. V and J are truncated by 7 bases and 8 bases respectively, leaving an intervening sequence of 9 bases. Reading the germline V gene gives CDR1 SQVTM and CDR2 ANQGSEA. The sample originates from a study of T cells in Graves' hyperthyroidism and ophthalmopathy (dated by TCRdb to the late 2010s). Broadly, across the study: Peripheral blood samples were taken at initial diagnosis, before any treatment was given. Thyroid tissue and blood T-cell repertoires from more than 5 Graves' hyperthyroidism patients were also compared in the study. Prospective prediction of ophthalmopathy was tested in an independent validation cohort of some 19 hyperthyroidism patients and some 17 patients who later progressed to ophthalmopathy. To identify TCR V-J signatures that set the groups apart, the researchers used a discovery cohort of 90 to 100 patients, made up of approximately 43 with Graves' ophthalmopathy and some 55 with stable Graves' hyperthyroidism. According to the paper, TCR Vbeta CDR3 sequencing was carried out on some 130 peripheral blood samples, which came from fewer than 50 ophthalmopathy, approximately 78 hyperthyroidism and 17 progressor patients. The 100 discovery patients were randomly divided into training and test sets at a 7:3 ratio. Once sampling was done, hyperthyroidism patients were given methimazole at a starting dose of 30 mg daily, whereas ophthalmopathy patients were given high-dose intravenous methylprednisolone. The full study reports these points: In validation, the model predicted progression to ophthalmopathy a median of about 6.5 months before onset, with about 70% sensitivity and just under 75% specificity. Sample size was not statistically predetermined, and blinding of investigators to group allocation was not performed. A 13 V-J signature model separated ophthalmopathy from stable hyperthyroidism, with 87.88% sensitivity and about 81% specificity in cross-validation and 80%/75% in testing. Most expanded thyroid clonotypes (frequency above 0.001) were also found in blood, which suggests that blood repertoires may mirror thyroid immune responses.

The TCR beta CDR3 regions were amplified from RNA transcripts. A first-round RT-PCR of the TCR CDR3 used the HTBI primer set with the Qiagen OneStep RT-PCR kit. The libraries were constructed in a second round of multiplex PCR and then size-selected and purified. The libraries were sequenced on an Illumina HiSeq2000 using paired-end 100 bp reads. The paper's processing steps were these. SOAPnuke was used to process the raw data, throwing out any read that contained adapters or uncalled bases, had a mean Phred below 15, or lacked an exact constant-primer or identifier match. COPE v1.2.5 was used to merge the high-quality paired reads, and each unique nucleotide sequence was defined as a clonotype. MiTCR v1.1 was used to align the clonotypes against IMGT TRBV, TRBD and TRBJ reference segments. The analysis was restricted to V-J combinations with a frequency above 0.0001, which together covered 99% to 99.2% of the repertoires. The TCS score was defined as F50 (clonal expansion) divided by E x V (chaos), with BLOSUM62-based TCRdist calculated between CDR3 peptides within each V-J. Welch's t-statistics and random forest reduced 500 to 550 V-J features to around 14, which were used in a naive Bayes classifier (R e1071). TCRdb ran its own pipeline on the public reads, namely fastp trimming at Q25 and MiXCR clone calling, and kept in-frame beta chains. Identical CDR3 proteins give one entry, which carries the most common genes and DNA. These V and J calls derive from TCRdb rather than the authors' analysis. The sample records hundreds of thousands of distinct CDR3 sequences, about 15% of which are singletons. The leading ten clones occupy more than 4.5% of the sample.

The hyperthyroidism patients were between 18 and 65 years old and newly diagnosed, with a disease duration of less than 2 months. The study excluded patients with uncontrolled infections, other autoimmune diseases, pregnancy or lactation. Clinical symptoms, serum thyroxine and TRAb, thyroid ultrasound, and orbital computed tomography formed the basis for the diagnoses. Blood from progressor patients was collected at the time of first diagnosis with hyperthyroidism, before any ophthalmopathy symptoms had appeared. PBMCs were isolated from approximately 10 ml of fresh peripheral blood by Ficoll-Paque density gradient centrifugation. Progressor patients were initially diagnosed with Graves' hyperthyroidism and developed ophthalmopathy during follow-up. Trizol reagent was used to extract total RNA, and RNA quality was then checked on an Agilent 2100 Bioanalyzer.

Recombination linked TRBV29-1 to TRBJ2-1; no D gene can be assigned with confidence. The source material was blood. This receptor was identified in a woman in her 30s with Graves' hyperthyroidism that later progressed to Graves' ophthalmopathy. The CDR3 loop reads CSAVQHEQFF. The sequenced DNA: TGCAGCGCTGTACAACATGAGCAGTTCTTC.